The clone carrying this T cell receptor (beta chain) qualifies as medium-sized. The antigen is unknown. The data were produced by immunoSEQ multiplex PCR, yet TCRdb's version contains in-frame clones alone and is incomplete. Altogether approximately 8,500 clones are present, about three fifths being singletons, with the ten largest covering 8.5% to 10%. This specimen belongs to a study of coeliac disease. Turning to the study itself: Each coeliac patient was active, refractory type I, or diet-controlled. Refractory type I patients had no gluten-free diet response for over 12 months.

Points from the study as a whole: Intraepithelial and lamina propria fractions were not highly pure. Lower clonality than controls marked TRB and TRG repertoires from active celiac intraepithelial and lamina propria samples.

J was trimmed by 9 bases and V by 8 bases; bases with no gene match: 7. The CDR3 is 13 amino acids. Germline CDR1 is MNHEY and CDR2 is SMNVEV (reference sequence). The receptor comes from a woman aged 55-70 years with celiac disease. V usage is TRBV27 and J usage is TRBJ2-1, with TRBD2 matching over 10 bases. The sample comprised intraepithelial lymphocytes from the gut. DNA of the CDR3: TGTGCCAGCGGACCTAGCGGGAGTGGTGAGCAGTTCTTC. Its protein is CASGPSGSGEQFF.